Included here is one T cell receptor beta chain sequence, with context. Data came from immunoSEQ multiplex PCR; TCRdb stores just in-frame clones and leaves some out. This sample has 400,000 to 450,000 clones, with around nine tenths found just once. Germline V gene data show CDR1 as SNHLY and CDR2 as FYNNEI. The CDR3 loop spans 12 amino acids. V lost 8 bases and J lost 8; bases outside the gene matches: 3. The sample is drawn from a study of blood T cell repertoires in COVID-19. About the study: T cells, B-cell-depleted T cells, or PBMCs supplied cDNA or gDNA.

Sequencing was done on a sample of peripheral blood. The receptor was derived from a man younger than 35 with COVID-19, enrolled during active disease. This chain uses TRBV2 with TRBJ2-1; 10 nucleotides line up with TRBD2. CDR3 loop: CASELAGHEQFF. CDR3 in DNA: TGTGCCAGCGAACTAGCGGGACATGAGCAGTTCTTC.